This TCR beta chain stems from a study of vaccination and CD4 T cells after COVID-19. Treatment described: approximately 11-day PBMC culture with coronavirus spike peptide pools or control peptides (ViraFEST assay). The Oncomine TCR Beta short-read assay was what sequenced the DNA obtained from cultured CD4+ T cells. Investigators obtained genomic DNA by extraction from cultured CD4+ T cells. Using its own MiXCR run on the PCR reads, TCRdb lists one record per CDR3 protein. The table includes roughly 4,000 distinct CDR3 sequences, about 19% detected once. With regard to this clonotype: Antigen: not known.

This CDR3 is 14 amino acids long. V was pared by 4 bases and J by 5 bases, with 12 bases between. Germline CDR1 LGHNA, CDR2 YNFKEQ. The receptor's source is a human donor who had recovered from COVID-19. The chain combines TRBV4-2 with TRBJ2-1, with D tentatively TRBD2 (5 bases). The specimen sequenced was CD4+ T cells from blood, cultured in vitro. The CDR3 DNA reads as TGTGCCAGCAGCCCCCCCCGAGGGAACAATGAGCAGTTCTTC. It codes for CASSPPRGNNEQFF.